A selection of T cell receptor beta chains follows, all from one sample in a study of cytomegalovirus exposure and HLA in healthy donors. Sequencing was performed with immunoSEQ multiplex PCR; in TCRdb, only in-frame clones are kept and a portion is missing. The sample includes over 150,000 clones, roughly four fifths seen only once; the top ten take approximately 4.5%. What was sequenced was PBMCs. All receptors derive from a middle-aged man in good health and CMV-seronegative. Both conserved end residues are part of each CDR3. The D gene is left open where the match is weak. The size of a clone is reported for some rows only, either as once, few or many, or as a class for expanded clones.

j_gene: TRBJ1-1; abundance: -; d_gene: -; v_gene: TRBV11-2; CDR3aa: CASSLSQLNTEAFF; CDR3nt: TGTGCCAGCAGCTTATCCCAGTTGAACACTGAAGCTTTCTTT
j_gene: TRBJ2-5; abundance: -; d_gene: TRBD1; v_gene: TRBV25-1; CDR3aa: CASSEYLAGTGETQYF; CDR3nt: TGTGCCAGCAGTGAATACTTAGCCGGGACAGGGGAGACCCAGTACTTC
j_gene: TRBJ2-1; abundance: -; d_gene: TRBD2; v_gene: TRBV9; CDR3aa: CASSVLTSGGYNEQFF; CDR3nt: TGTGCCAGCAGCGTACTCACTAGCGGGGGCTACAATGAGCAGTTCTTC
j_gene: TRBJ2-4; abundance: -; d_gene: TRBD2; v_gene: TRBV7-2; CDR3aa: CASSLMGLAGVKNIQYF; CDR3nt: TGTGCCAGCAGCTTAATGGGACTAGCGGGGGTCAAAAACATTCAGTACTTC
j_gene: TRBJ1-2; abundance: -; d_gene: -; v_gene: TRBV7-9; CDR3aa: CASSLEPDFNYGYTF; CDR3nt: TGTGCCAGCAGCTTAGAGCCAGACTTTAACTATGGCTACACCTTC
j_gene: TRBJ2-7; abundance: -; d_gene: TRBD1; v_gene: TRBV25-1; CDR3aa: CASRMGQGGPDEQYF; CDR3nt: TGTGCCAGCAGGATGGGACAGGGAGGGCCCGACGAGCAGTACTTC
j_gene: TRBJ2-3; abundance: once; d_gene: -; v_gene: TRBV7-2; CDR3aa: CASSLGQFSTDTQYF; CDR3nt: TGTGCCAGCAGCTTAGGACAGTTTAGCACAGATACGCAGTATTTT
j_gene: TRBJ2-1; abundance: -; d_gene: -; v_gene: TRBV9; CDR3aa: CASTTGENEQFF; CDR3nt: TGTGCCAGCACCACGGGTGAGAATGAGCAGTTCTTC
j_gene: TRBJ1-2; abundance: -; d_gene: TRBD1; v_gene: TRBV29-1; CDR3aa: CSSQGDRGNYGYTF; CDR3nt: TGCAGCTCTCAGGGGGACAGGGGCAACTATGGCTACACCTTC
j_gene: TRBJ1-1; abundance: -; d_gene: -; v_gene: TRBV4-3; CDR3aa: CASSQVLGGVTEAFF; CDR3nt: TGCGCCAGCAGCCAAGTTCTGGGAGGAGTCACTGAAGCTTTCTTT
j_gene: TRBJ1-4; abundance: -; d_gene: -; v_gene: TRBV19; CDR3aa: CASRWGGTKNNEKLFF; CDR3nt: TGTGCCAGTAGATGGGGAGGGACGAAGAATAATGAAAAACTGTTTTTT
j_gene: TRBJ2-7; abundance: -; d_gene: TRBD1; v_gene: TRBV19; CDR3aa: CASSRNRDSPSYEQYF; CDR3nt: TGTGCCAGTTCAAGAAATAGGGACAGCCCCTCCTACGAGCAGTACTTC
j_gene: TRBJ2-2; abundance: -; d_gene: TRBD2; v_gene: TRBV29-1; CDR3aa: CSVEGGTSGNTGELFF; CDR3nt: TGCAGCGTTGAAGGGGGGACTAGCGGCAACACCGGGGAGCTGTTTTTT
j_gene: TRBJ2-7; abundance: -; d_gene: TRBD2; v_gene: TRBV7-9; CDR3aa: CASSDGLAGAYEQYF; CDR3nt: TGTGCCAGCAGCGACGGACTAGCGGGGGCCTACGAGCAGTACTTC
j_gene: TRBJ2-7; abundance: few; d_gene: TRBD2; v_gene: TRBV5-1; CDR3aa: CASSLAGLPLDEQYF; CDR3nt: TGCGCCAGCAGTTTAGCGGGACTACCTTTGGACGAGCAGTACTTC
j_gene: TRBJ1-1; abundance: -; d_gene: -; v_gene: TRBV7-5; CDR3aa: CAWDRVGNTEAFF; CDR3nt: TGTGCCTGGGACAGGGTGGGGAACACTGAAGCTTTCTTT
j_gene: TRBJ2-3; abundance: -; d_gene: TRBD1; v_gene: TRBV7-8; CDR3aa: CASSLPGGMDTQYF; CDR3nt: TGTGCCAGCAGCTTACCAGGGGGCATGGATACGCAGTATTTT
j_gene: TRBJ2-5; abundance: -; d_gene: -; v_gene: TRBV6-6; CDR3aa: CASSDNTAQETQYF; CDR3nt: TGTGCCAGCAGTGACAATACCGCCCAAGAGACCCAGTACTTC
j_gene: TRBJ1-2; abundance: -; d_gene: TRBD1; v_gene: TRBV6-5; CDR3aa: CASSPGGGYGYTF; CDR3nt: TGTGCCAGCAGCCCAGGGGGCGGCTATGGCTACACCTTC
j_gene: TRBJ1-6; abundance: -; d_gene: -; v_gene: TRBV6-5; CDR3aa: CASSYKQTGYNSPLHF; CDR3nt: TGTGCCAGCAGTTATAAGCAGACCGGGTATAATTCACCCCTCCACTTT
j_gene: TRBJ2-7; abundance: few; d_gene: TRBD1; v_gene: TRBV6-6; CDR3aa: CASGRDSSYEQYF; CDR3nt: TGTGCCAGCGGCAGGGACAGTTCCTACGAGCAGTACTTC
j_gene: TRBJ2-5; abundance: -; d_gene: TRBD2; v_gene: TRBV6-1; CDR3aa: CATPGLASGTQYF; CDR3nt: TGTGCCACCCCGGGACTAGCGTCCGGGACCCAGTACTTC
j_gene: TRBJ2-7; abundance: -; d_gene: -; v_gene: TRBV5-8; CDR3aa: CASSRGGRLEQYF; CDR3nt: TGTGCCAGCAGTCGTGGAGGTCGTCTTGAGCAGTACTTC
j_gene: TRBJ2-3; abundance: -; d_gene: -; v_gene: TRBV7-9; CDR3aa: CASSPGAGAPSGTQYF; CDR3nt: TGTGCCAGCAGCCCGGGCGCGGGGGCCCCCTCCGGTACGCAGTATTTT
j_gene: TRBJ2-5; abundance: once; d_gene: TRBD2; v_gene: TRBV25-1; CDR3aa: CASSEGRGGVETQYF; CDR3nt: TGTGCCAGCAGTGAGGGGCGCGGGGGGGTGGAGACCCAGTACTTC
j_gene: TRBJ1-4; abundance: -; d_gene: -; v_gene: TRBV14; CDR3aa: CASSLSPRELFF; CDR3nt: TGTGCCAGCAGCCTATCCCCGCGGGAACTGTTTTTT
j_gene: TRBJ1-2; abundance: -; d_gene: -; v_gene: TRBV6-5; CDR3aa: CASSYYQEGGYTF; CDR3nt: TGTGCCAGCAGTTATTATCAGGAGGGGGGCTACACCTTC
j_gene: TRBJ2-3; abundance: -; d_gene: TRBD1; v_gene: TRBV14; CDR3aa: CASSLRDSRLLNTQYF; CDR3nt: TGTGCCAGCAGCCTTCGGGACAGCCGATTGTTAAATACGCAGTATTTT
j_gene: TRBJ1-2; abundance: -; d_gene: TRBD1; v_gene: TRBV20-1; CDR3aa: CSAIGQGGYTF; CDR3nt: TGCAGTGCGATCGGACAGGGAGGCTACACCTTC
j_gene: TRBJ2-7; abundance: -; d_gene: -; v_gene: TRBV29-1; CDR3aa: CSVEDLGGREQYF; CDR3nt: TGCAGCGTTGAAGATCTCGGGGGGCGAGAGCAGTACTTC
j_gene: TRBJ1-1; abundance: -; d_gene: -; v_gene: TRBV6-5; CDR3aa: CASRPLLQGNTEAFF; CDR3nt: TGTGCCAGCAGACCCCTCCTCCAGGGTAACACTGAAGCTTTCTTT
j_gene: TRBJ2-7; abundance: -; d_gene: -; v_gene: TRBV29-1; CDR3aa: CSFQQGSQYEQYF; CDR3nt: TGCAGCTTTCAACAGGGTAGTCAATACGAGCAGTACTTC
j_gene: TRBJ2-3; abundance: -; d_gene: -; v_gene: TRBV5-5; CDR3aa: CASSLLLLADTQYF; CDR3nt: TGTGCCAGCAGCTTGTTGTTATTAGCAGATACGCAGTATTTT
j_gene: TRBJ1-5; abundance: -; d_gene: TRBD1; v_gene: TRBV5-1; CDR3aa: CASSHANDRGRDTQPQHF; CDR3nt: TGCGCCAGCAGCCACGCCAACGACAGGGGGCGAGACACTCAGCCCCAGCATTTT
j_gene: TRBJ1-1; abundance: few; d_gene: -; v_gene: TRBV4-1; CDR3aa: CASSHPSGVQAFF; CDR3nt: TGCGCCAGCAGCCACCCGAGCGGGGTTCAAGCTTTCTTT
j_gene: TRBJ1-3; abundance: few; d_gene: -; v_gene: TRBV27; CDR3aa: CASMKGDTRTLSGNTIYF; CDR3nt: TGTGCCAGCATGAAGGGAGACACGCGAACCCTCTCTGGAAACACCATATATTTT
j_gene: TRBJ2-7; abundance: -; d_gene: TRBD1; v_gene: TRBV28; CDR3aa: CASSSDRVHEQYF; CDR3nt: TGTGCCAGCAGTTCGGACAGGGTCCACGAGCAGTACTTC
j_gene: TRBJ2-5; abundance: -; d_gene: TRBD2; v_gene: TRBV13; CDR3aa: CASSFGLAGKIGGETQYF; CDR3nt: TGTGCCAGCAGCTTTGGACTAGCGGGGAAAATTGGGGGAGAGACCCAGTACTTC
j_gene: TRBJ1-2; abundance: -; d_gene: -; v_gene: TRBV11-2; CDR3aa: CASSEGLNYGYTF; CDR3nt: TGTGCCAGCAGCGAGGGACTTAACTATGGCTACACCTTC
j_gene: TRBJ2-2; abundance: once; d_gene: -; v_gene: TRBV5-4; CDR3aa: CASSPIDGGTGELFF; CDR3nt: TGTGCCAGCAGCCCAATCGACGGGGGTACCGGGGAGCTGTTTTTT
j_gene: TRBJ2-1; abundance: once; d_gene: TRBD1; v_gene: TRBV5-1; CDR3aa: CASSLGDRDSNEQFF; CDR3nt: TGCGCCAGCAGCTTGGGTGACAGGGATTCGAATGAGCAGTTCTTC
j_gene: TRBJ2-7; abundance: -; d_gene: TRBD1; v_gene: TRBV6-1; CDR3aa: CASRNRGKSSYEQYF; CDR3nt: TGTGCCAGCAGGAACAGGGGGAAAAGCTCCTACGAGCAGTACTTC
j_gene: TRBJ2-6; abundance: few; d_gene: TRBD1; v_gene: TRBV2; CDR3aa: CASSTRTGGVGANVLTF; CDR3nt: TGTGCCAGCAGTACAAGGACAGGGGGCGTTGGGGCCAACGTCCTGACTTTC
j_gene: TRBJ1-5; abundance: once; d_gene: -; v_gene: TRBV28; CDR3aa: CASSLRGSQPQHF; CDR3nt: TGTGCCAGCAGTTTACGGGGGTCTCAGCCCCAGCATTTT
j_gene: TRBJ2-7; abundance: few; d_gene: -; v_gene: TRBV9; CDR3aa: CASSVEPGGNYEQYF; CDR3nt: TGTGCCAGCAGCGTAGAGCCAGGAGGGAACTACGAGCAGTACTTC
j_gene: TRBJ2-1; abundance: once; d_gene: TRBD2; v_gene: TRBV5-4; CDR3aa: CASSHLAGGSGEQFF; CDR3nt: TGTGCCAGCAGCCACCTAGCGGGGGGTTCGGGTGAGCAGTTCTTC
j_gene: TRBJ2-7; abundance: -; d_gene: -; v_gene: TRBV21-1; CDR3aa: CASSKDTGREQYF; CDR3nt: TGTGCCAGCAGCAAAGACACAGGGCGCGAGCAGTACTTC
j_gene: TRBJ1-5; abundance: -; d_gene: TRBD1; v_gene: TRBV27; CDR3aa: CASSPNTGGWQPQHF; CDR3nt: TGTGCCAGCAGTCCCAATACAGGGGGTTGGCAGCCCCAGCATTTT
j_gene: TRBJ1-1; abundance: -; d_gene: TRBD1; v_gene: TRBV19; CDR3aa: CASSIDLAVSGQMNTEAFF; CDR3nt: TGTGCCAGTAGTATAGATCTGGCCGTCTCGGGACAGATGAACACTGAAGCTTTCTTT
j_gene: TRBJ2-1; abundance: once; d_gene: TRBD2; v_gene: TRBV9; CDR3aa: CASSVSGGSHNEQFF; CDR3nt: TGTGCCAGCAGCGTTAGCGGGGGGTCCCACAATGAGCAGTTCTTC
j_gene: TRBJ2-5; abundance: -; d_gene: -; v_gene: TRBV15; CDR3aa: CATSGQGWETQYF; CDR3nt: TGTGCCACCAGTGGGCAGGGATGGGAGACCCAGTACTTC
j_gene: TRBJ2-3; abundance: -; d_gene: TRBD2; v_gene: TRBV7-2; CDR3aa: CASSFGRGGGDTQYF; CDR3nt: TGTGCCAGCAGCTTTGGACGGGGGGGAGGGGATACGCAGTATTTT